The following is a T cell receptor beta chain sequence with its context. In the authors' workflow: The authors estimated nucleated cell counts from reference gene primer amplification. Sequencing used immunoSEQ multiplex PCR; TCRdb keeps in-frame clones, though not all of them. V and J calls and clone size are as listed in that table; D and trimming were resolved from the DNA. The sample holds some 74,000 clones, around 90% seen once. These data belong to a study of blood T cell repertoires in COVID-19. Study background: Collection of acute and convalescent COVID-19 samples took place in the United States, Italy and Spain.

The junction had 6 bases not matched to a gene; V was cut back by 4 bases and J by 2 bases. The CDR3 length is 14 residues. Germline CDR1 GTSNPN, CDR2 SVGIG (reference sequence). Sequenced sample: peripheral blood. The chain employs TRBV30 and TRBJ2-3; 7 bases agree with TRBD1. The sequence derives from a man in his fifties with acute or convalescent COVID-19. CDR3 in amino acids: CAWTRQGVTDTQYF. CDR3 coding DNA: TGTGCCTGGACGAGACAGGGAGTCACAGATACGCAGTATTTT.